This T cell receptor beta chain came from a study of blood T cell repertoires in COVID-19. The wider study: Samples of COVID-19 (acute and convalescent) were obtained from the United States, Italy and Spain. Sources were T cells, B-cell-depleted T cells, or PBMCs; the material itself was cDNA or gDNA.

Unmatched junction bases numbered 6, after V lost 8 bases and J lost 6 bases. This CDR3 contains 13 residues. CDR1 is LNHDA and CDR2 is SQIVND in the germline V gene (reference sequence). While infection was still active, Seattle patients were enrolled and then followed longitudinally. There are a few counts of this clone. Per the authors' pipeline: The authors estimated nucleated cell counts from reference gene primer amplification. Only in-frame clones appear in the TCRdb table, and some are missing; sequencing was by immunoSEQ multiplex PCR. The DNA was the basis for D and trimming; V, J and clone size are from that table. The sample lists 50,000 to 80,000 clones, around four fifths seen once, with 14% in the top ten.

The sequenced sample was peripheral blood. This receptor was obtained from a man aged 55 to 70 with COVID-19, enrolled during active disease. The chain is built from TRBV19 and TRBJ2-3, with 9 nucleotides matching TRBD2. CDR3 region: CASVASGVDTQYF. The CDR3 DNA sequence: TGTGCCAGTGTTGCTAGCGGGGTGGATACGCAGTATTTT.